This T cell receptor (beta chain) was recovered during a study of Ad26.COV2.S vaccination and SARS-CoV-2 variants. CDR3 length: 15 amino acids. Trimming removed 4 bases from V and 1 base from J, with 11 bases in between. Germline V gene lookup returns CDR1 KGHDR and CDR2 SFDVKD. TCRdb keeps only in-frame clones here, not all; method: immunoSEQ multiplex PCR. Of roughly 380,000 clones listed, roughly 90% are singletons. Treatment indicated: over 15 received Ad26.COV2.S at low or high dose, single or two shots; five or six received placebo; per-sample allocation not given. It was on day 63 after the first vaccine or placebo injection that samples were taken.

The receptor comes from a person aged 18 to 59 who received the Ad26.COV2.S COVID-19 vaccine or a placebo. This chain joins TRBV24-1 and TRBJ2-3; D is unclear. This specimen was peripheral blood, taken in a trial of Ad26.COV2.S vaccine versus placebo. CDR3 coding DNA: TGTGCCACCAGTGACCTGTCGCTGGGCACAGATACGCAGTATTTT. It specifies CATSDLSLGTDTQYF.